The clone carrying this T cell receptor beta chain was observed once. The data were taken from a study of blood T cell repertoires in COVID-19. Study-level information: Both acute and convalescent COVID-19 samples were obtained from the United States, Italy and Spain.

Germline lookup yields CDR1 KGHSH and CDR2 LQKENI. This CDR3 region has 13 residues. V was trimmed by 6 bases and J by 2 bases, leaving 9 bases between them. Generated by immunoSEQ multiplex PCR, the TCRdb table keeps only in-frame clones and is missing some. Of 200,000 or so clones listed, around 81% are singletons. The receptor comes from a man between 40 and 49 years old who had recovered from COVID-19. V gene TRBV18 combines with J gene TRBJ2-3; D not certain. The specimen was PBMCs or T cells enriched from blood (not recorded which). The chain's CDR3 is CASSNTNTDTQYF. Written as DNA, the CDR3 is TGTGCCAGCTCCAACACCAACACAGATACGCAGTATTTT. The variable domain in full, with the rest retrieved from reference TRBV18 and TRBJ2-3, is NAGVMQNPRHLVRRRGQEARLRCSPMKGHSHVYWYRQLPEEGLKFMVYLQKENIIDESGMPKERFSAEFPKEGPSILRIQQVVRGDSAAYFCASSNTNTDTQYFGPGTRLTVL.